The clone carrying this T cell receptor beta chain was detected a few times. Its antigen is undetermined. Sequencing involved patients with CD8+CD57+ cell expansion previously shown by flow cytometry. The sample comes from a study of CD8+CD57+ T cells in acquired aplastic anemia. Study overall: Mean DNA quantity obtained from sorted CD4+ and CD8+ cells was around 3.2 ug. Study findings and constraints: Controls and patients did not differ significantly in CD8+ Simpson's diversity. Fewer than 35 sequences, all CD8+ CDR3, were shared between patients and controls.

Germline loops: CDR1 MRHNA, CDR2 SNTAGT. This CDR3 comprises 16 residues. Trimming pared 6 bases from V and 0 bases from J, leaving 15 bases between. The study profiled TCR beta VDJ and CDR3 using genomic DNA as template. MiXCR was run by TCRdb on the reads, yielding one entry per CDR3 protein. This table holds fewer than 250,000 distinct CDR3 sequences, 47% found once. This receptor was taken from a human donor with aplastic anemia. The sample comprised sorted CD4+, CD8+, or CD8+CD57+ T cells (not recorded which) from PBMCs. The chain carries TRBV6-4 and TRBJ2-1; possibly TRBD1 or TRBD2 for D (6 bases each). The CDR3 nucleotides read TGTGCCAGCAGCAGCTTGGGGGGCTCCTCCTACAATGAGCAGTTCTTC. This codes for CASSSLGGSSYNEQFF.